The sequence of this T cell receptor (beta chain) was determined in a study of CD8 T cells in Susac syndrome. With random hexamers, reverse transcription was performed on about 0.5 to 1 ug of RNA. TCRdb redid the calling of the immunoSEQ multiplex PCR reads with MiXCR, one entry per CDR3 protein. The sample consists of approximately 180,000 distinct CDR3 sequences, 91% of them appearing once. The CDR3 loop spans 16 amino acids. Germline CDR1 and CDR2: SGHTA and FQGNSA. Trimming cost V 2 bases and J 1 base, with 12 bases left between them. The chain links TRBV7-2 to TRBJ1-5; D remains ambiguous. Source material: CD4+ T cells from PBMCs. The receptor's source is a human donor with Susac syndrome. The CDR3 here is CASSLRQSGSNQPQHF. The CDR3 DNA follows: TGTGCCAGCAGCTTAAGACAATCTGGGAGCAATCAGCCCCAGCATTTT.